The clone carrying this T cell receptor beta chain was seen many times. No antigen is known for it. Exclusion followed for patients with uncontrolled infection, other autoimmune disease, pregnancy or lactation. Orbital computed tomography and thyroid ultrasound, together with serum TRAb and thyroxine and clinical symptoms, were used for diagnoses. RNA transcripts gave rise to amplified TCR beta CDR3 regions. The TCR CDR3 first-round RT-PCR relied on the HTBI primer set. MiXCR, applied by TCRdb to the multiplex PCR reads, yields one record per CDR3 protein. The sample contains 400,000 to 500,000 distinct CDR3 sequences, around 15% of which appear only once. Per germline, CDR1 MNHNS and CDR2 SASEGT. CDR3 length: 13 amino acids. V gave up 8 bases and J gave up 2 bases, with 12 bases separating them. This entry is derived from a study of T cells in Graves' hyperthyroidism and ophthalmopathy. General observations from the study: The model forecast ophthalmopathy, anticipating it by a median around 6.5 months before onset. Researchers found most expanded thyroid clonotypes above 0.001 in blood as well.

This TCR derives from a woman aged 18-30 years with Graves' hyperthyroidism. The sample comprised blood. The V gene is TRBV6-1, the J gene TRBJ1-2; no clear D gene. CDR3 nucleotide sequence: TGTGCCAGCTCTCGGCTACCCAACTATGGCTACACCTTC. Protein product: CASSRLPNYGYTF.